Sequencing of this T cell receptor (beta chain) was carried out in a study of cytomegalovirus exposure and HLA in healthy donors. Study observations and caveats: The authors confirmed in vitro that a few CMV-associated chains were specific for CMV antigens. The authors listed 150 to 200 TCR beta chains as cytomegalovirus-associated.

The germline V gene encodes CDR1 MGHDK and CDR2 SYGVNS. The CDR3 spans 12 residues. Trimming took 7 bases from V and 0 from J, leaving 6 bases between them. TCRdb's table, derived via immunoSEQ multiplex PCR, lists solely in-frame clones and lacks some. The table includes roughly 300,000 clones, about nine tenths detected once. A word on this clone: Its specificity is unknown.

The V call is TRBV25-1, the J call TRBJ1-1; weak D call: TRBD1 (5 bases). This TCR came from a woman younger than 30 in good health and CMV-seronegative. Sequencing used PBMCs. DNA for the CDR3: TGTGCCAGCACAGGGTTGAACACTGAAGCTTTCTTT. Its protein product is CASTGLNTEAFF.